This paragraph reports one TCR beta chain. Its target is unknown. The sample comes from a study of beta chain features in type 1 diabetes. Regarding the study as a whole: Among patients with Type 1 diabetes, TCRB CDR3s were moderately but significantly shorter in every one of the four CD4+ subsets.

Trimming took 5 bases from V and 5 from J; bases not matched to a gene: 5. This CDR3 is 14 amino acids long. Germline V gene sequence: CDR1 MNHEY, CDR2 SMNVEV (reference sequence). The investigators reverse transcribed all of the isolated RNA, so they sequenced expressed TCRB transcripts. Assay: immunoSEQ multiplex PCR; the TCRdb copy retains only in-frame clones and omits some. Of 600,000 to 700,000 clones in the sample, roughly 12% were seen once. The origin of this receptor is a young man with type 1 diabetes. Sequenced: naive CD4+ T cells from blood. The chain recombines TRBV27 with TRBJ1-5, with 8 bases lining up with TRBD1. CDR3 DNA: TGTGCCAGCAGTACCGGACAGGGTGATCAGCCCCAGCATTTT. Encoded protein: CASSTGQGDQPQHF.